A selection of T cell receptor beta chains follows, all from one sample in a study of patients and donors after allogeneic stem cell transplantation. TCRdb analysed the RT-PCR reads with MiXCR anew, one entry per CDR3 protein. The profile shows 800,000 to 1,000,000 distinct CDR3 sequences, around 17% of them singletons. Sequencing was carried out using blood, either unsorted or a sorted T cell fraction (not recorded which). These receptors all come from a human donor who was either an allogeneic HSCT recipient or a stem cell or donor lymphocyte infusion donor (not recorded which). It is not recorded whose cells these are; they may come from a transplant donor. Each CDR3 is given with its conserved first and last residue. The D gene is left open where the match is weak. Only part of the rows carry a size: once, few, many, or a class if the clone is expanded.

j_gene	d_gene	abundance	v_gene	CDR3aa	CDR3nt
TRBJ2-5	.	few	TRBV7-9	CASSSAVETQYF	TGTGCCAGCAGCAGCGCGGTGGAGACCCAGTACTTC
TRBJ1-2	.	many	TRBV7-9	CASTTLWGSGYTF	TGTGCCAGCACGACCCTCTGGGGTTCTGGCTACACCTTC
TRBJ2-1	.	few	TRBV6-2/TRBV6-3	CASSYGSSRYRSSYNEQFF	TGTGCCAGCAGTTACGGGAGTAGTAGGTACCGGAGCTCCTACAATGAGCAGTTCTTC
TRBJ2-2	.	.	TRBV7-9	CASSLRGTMNTGELFF	TGTGCCAGCAGCTTAAGGGGGACGATGAACACCGGGGAGCTGTTTTTT
TRBJ1-5	TRBD1	once	TRBV5-3	CARSTGTGFGLGQPQHF	TGTGCCAGAAGCACCGGGACAGGCTTCGGTTTGGGTCAGCCCCAGCATTTT
TRBJ2-1	TRBD1	.	TRBV7-3	CASSDLGQGYNEQFF	TGTGCCAGCAGCGATCTCGGACAGGGGTACAATGAGCAGTTCTTC
TRBJ1-1	.	.	TRBV6-1	CASSEWAVTEAFF	TGTGCCAGTTCGGAGTGGGCGGTCACTGAAGCTTTCTTT
TRBJ1-6	.	few	TRBV29-1	CSVHFGGDNSPLHF	TGCAGCGTCCACTTTGGGGGGGATAATTCACCCCTCCACTTT
TRBJ1-2	.	few	TRBV12-3/TRBV12-4	CASSFFFWGYGYTF	TGTGCCAGCAGTTTTTTTTTTTGGGGATATGGCTACACCTTC
TRBJ2-3	.	few	TRBV6-5	CASSYSHHSTDTQYF	TGTGCCAGCAGTTACTCTCACCATAGCACAGATACGCAGTATTTT
TRBJ1-2	.	few	TRBV28	CASSSIKDKNYGYTF	TGTGCCAGCAGTTCCATTAAAGACAAAAACTATGGCTACACCTTC
TRBJ2-5	.	.	TRBV7-8	CASSSGGRFQETQYF	TGTGCCAGCAGTTCCGGGGGACGGTTCCAAGAGACCCAGTACTTC
TRBJ1-5	TRBD1	few	TRBV6-2/TRBV6-3	CASGRQGIQPQHF	TGTGCCAGCGGGCGACAGGGAATTCAGCCCCAGCATTTT
TRBJ1-5	TRBD1	few	TRBV4-1	CASSWRTGGVFRGGQPQHF	TGCGCCAGCAGCTGGAGGACAGGGGGCGTCTTTAGAGGTGGTCAGCCCCAGCATTTT
TRBJ1-1	.	few	TRBV27	CASSLYQAGRTEAFF	TGTGCCAGCAGTTTATACCAGGCAGGAAGAACTGAAGCTTTCTTT
TRBJ1-2	.	few	TRBV20-1	CSAAAQILGGYTF	TGCAGTGCCGCAGCACAGATCTTGGGTGGCTACACCTTC
TRBJ1-5	TRBD1	few	TRBV10-3	CAISEGGTGKLYQPQHF	TGTGCCATCAGTGAGGGGGGGACAGGGAAGCTTTATCAGCCCCAGCATTTT